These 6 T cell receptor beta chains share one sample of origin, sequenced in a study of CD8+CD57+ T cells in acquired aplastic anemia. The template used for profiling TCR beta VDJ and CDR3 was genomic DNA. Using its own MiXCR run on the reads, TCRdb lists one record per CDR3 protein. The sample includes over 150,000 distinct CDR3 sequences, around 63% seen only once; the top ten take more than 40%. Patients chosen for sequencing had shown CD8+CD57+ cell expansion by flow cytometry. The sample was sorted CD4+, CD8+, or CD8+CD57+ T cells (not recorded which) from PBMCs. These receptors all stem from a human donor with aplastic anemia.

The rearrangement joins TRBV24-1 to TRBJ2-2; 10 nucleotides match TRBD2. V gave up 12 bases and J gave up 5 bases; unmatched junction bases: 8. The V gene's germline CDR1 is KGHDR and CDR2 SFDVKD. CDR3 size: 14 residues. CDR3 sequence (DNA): TGTGCCTCTTCAGCGGGGGGGCGTACCGGGGAGCTGTTTTTT. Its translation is CASSAGGRTGELFF.

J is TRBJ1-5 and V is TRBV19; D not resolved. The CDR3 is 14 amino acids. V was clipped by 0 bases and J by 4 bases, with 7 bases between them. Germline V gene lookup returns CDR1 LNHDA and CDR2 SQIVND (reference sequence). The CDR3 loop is CASSIEGYNQPQHF. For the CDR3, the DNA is TGTGCCAGTAGTATAGAGGGTTATAATCAGCCCCAGCATTTT. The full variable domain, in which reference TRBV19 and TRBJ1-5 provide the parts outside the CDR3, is DGGITQSPKYLFRKEGQNVTLSCEQNLNHDAMYWYRQDPGQGLRLIYYSQIVNDFQKGDIAEGYSVSREKKESFPLTVTSAQKNPTAFYLCASSIEGYNQPQHFGDGTRLSIL.

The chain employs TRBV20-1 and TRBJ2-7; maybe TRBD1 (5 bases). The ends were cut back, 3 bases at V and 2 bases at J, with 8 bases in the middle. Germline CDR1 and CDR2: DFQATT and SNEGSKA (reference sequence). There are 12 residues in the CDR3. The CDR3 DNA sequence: TGCAGTGCTAGGCAGGGCGCCTACGAGCAGTACTTC. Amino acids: CSARQGAYEQYF.

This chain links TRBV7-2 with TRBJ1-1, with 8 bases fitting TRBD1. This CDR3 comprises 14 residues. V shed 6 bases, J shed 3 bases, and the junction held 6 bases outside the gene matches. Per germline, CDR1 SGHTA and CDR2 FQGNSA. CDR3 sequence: CASRWTGSDTEAFF. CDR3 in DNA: TGTGCCAGCAGGTGGACAGGGTCGGACACTGAAGCTTTCTTT. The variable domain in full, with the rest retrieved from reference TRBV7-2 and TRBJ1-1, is GAGVSQSPSNKVTEKGKDVELRCDPISGHTALYWYRQSLGQGLEFLIYFQGNSAPDKSGLPSDRFSAERTGGSVSTLTIQRTQQEDSAVYLCASRWTGSDTEAFFGQGTRLTVV.

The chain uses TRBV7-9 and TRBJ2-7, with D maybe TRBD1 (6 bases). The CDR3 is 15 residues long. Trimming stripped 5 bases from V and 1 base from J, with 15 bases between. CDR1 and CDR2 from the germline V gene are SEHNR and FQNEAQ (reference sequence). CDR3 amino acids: CASSPWTDRSYEQYF. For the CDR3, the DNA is TGTGCCAGCAGCCCCTGGACAGACAGATCCTACGAGCAGTACTTC.

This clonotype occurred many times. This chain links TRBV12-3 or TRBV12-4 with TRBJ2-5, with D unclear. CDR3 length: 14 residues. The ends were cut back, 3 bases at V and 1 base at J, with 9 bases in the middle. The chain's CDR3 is CASSFSAAQETQYF. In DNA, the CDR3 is TGTGCCAGCAGTTTCTCGGCCGCCCAAGAGACCCAGTACTTC.